This TCR beta chain was observed in a study of blood T cell repertoires in COVID-19. At the level of the study: In each case, the material was cDNA or gDNA derived from T cells, B-cell-depleted T cells, or PBMCs.

TCRdb's table, derived via immunoSEQ multiplex PCR, lists solely in-frame clones and lacks some. The repertoire has 250,000 to 400,000 clones, 75% to 90% of them found once; the top ten carry over 4%. V lost 0 bases, J lost 6 bases, and 11 bases stayed unmatched. The CDR3 spans 16 residues. Germline CDR1 and CDR2: SGHRS and YFSETQ. The study recruited people aged about 18 to 95 years across about 25 US areas. Sequencing used PBMCs or T cells enriched from blood (not recorded which). The origin of this receptor is a man between 60 and 70 years old who had recovered from COVID-19. The chain carries TRBV5-1 and TRBJ2-7, with 8 bases fitting TRBD2. CDR3 nucleotide sequence: TGCGCCAGCAGCTTGGCCGTCTCGGGAGGGGCGAGCGAGCAGTACTTC. It is translated as CASSLAVSGGASEQYF. The full variable domain, with the rest looked up from reference TRBV5-1 and TRBJ2-7, is KAGVTQTPRYLIKTRGQQVTLSCSPISGHRSVSWYQQTPGQGLQFLFEYFSETQRNKGNFPGRFSGRQFSNSRSEMNVSTLELGDSALYLCASSLAVSGGASEQYFGPGTRLTVT.